This T cell receptor beta chain was identified in a study of regulatory T cells in long-lasting Graves disease. Study-wide findings and caveats: Persistent cases favored TRBV28, TRBJ1-2 and TRBJ2-5. It was possible that the small sample size reduced accuracy. Persistent Graves' patients showed reduced TCR diversity versus newly diagnosed patients.

TCR beta libraries were built with iRepertoire HTBI primers and Arm-PCR of CDR3 regions. TCRdb processed the multiplex PCR reads anew with MiXCR; each CDR3 protein has one entry. Seen here are 510,000 or so distinct CDR3 sequences, about 11% observed once, and the top ten hold over 7%. The time point here: newly diagnosed GD, antithyroid drugs for less than 3 months. Construction of the TCR library relied on RNA isolated from PBMCs. Germline V gene sequence: CDR1 MDHEN, CDR2 SYDVKM. Unmatched junction bases numbered 8, after V lost 4 bases and J lost 2 bases. The CDR3 runs to 16 residues. This clonotype was found many times. Its specificity is unknown. This same sample was also part of a study on T cells in Graves' hyperthyroidism and ophthalmopathy. That report adds: The majority of expanded thyroid clonotypes above 0.001 also appeared in blood.

The TCR sequence derives from a woman aged 25-40 years with Graves disease. V gene TRBV28 combines with J gene TRBJ1-5; 7 bases fit TRBD1. This specimen was peripheral blood mononuclear cells (PBMCs), taken at new diagnosis, from a patient treated with antithyroid drugs. The CDR3 bases are TGTGCCAGCAGTTCGTCAGGGGGTGGTGGCAATCAGCCCCAGCATTTT. The encoded protein is CASSSSGGGGNQPQHF.